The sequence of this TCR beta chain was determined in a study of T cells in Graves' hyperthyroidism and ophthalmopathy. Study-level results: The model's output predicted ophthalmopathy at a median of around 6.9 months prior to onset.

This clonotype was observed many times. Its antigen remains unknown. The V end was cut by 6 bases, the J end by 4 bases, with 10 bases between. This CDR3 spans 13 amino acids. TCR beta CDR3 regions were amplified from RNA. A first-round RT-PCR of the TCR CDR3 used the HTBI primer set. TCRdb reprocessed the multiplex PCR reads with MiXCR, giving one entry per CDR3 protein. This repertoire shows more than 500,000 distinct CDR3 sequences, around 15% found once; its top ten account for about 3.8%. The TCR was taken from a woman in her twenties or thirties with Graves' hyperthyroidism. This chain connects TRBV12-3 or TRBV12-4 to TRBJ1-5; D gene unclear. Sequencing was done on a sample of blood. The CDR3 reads CASSHGPNQPQHF. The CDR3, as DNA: TGTGCCAGCAGCCACGGGCCAAATCAGCCCCAGCATTTT.